This T cell receptor (beta chain) came from a study of blood T cell repertoires in COVID-19. Study context: The cDNA or gDNA used as material had been derived from T cells, B-cell-depleted T cells, or PBMCs.

The CDR3 is 15 residues long. With 2 bases removed from V and 0 bases from J, the gap between germline ends came to 11 bases. Germline CDR1 ENHRY, CDR2 SYGVKD. Sequencing was performed with immunoSEQ multiplex PCR; in TCRdb, only in-frame clones are kept and a portion is missing. Here the sample spans a few hundred thousand clones, 70% to 90% being singletons. Patients from Seattle were sampled longitudinally, starting during active infection. V gene TRBV10-3 combines with J gene TRBJ2-7; D uncertain. This sequence originates from a woman between 50 and 59 years old with COVID-19, enrolled during active disease. What was sequenced was peripheral blood. CDR3 residues: CAISERDISSYEQYF. In nucleotides, the CDR3 is TGTGCCATCAGTGAGCGCGACATAAGCTCCTACGAGCAGTACTTC.